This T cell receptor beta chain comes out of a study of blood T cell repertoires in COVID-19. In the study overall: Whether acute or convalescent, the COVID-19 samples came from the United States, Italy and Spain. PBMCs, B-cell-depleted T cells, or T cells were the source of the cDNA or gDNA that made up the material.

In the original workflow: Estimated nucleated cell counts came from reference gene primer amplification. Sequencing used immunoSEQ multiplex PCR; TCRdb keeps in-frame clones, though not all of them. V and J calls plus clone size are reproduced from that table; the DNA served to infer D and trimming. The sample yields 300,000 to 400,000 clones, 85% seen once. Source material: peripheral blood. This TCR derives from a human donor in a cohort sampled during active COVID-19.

This CDR3 is CASSDSTSGDYNEQFF. The CDR3 nucleotides read TGTGCCAGCAGTGACAGTACTAGCGGGGACTACAATGAGCAGTTCTTC. The chain has TRBV27 and TRBJ2-1, with 10 bases aligning to TRBD2. The trim removed 5 bases at V and 3 bases at J, leaving 7 bases unmatched. Germline CDR1 and CDR2: MNHEY and SMNVEV (reference sequence). The CDR3 loop spans 16 amino acids.